This T cell receptor beta chain comes out of a study of cytomegalovirus exposure and HLA in healthy donors. V was pared by 5 bases and J by 1 base, with 12 bases between. In germline, CDR1 is MDHEN, CDR2 SYDVKM. The length of the CDR3 is 15 residues. This clone came up once. The antigen is undetermined. Findings and caveats of the study: Follow-up analysis found HLA locus-dependent TCR association rates, highest for DRB1 and lowest for HLA-C.

PCR employed 60 Vbeta and 13 Jbeta primers. Sequenced by immunoSEQ multiplex PCR; TCRdb stores in-frame clones only, minus some. The data show approximately 170,000 clones, with 70% to 80% seen just once and 1.5% to 1.8% held by the top ten. The TCR originated in a man aged 40-49 years in good health and CMV-seronegative. The source material was PBMCs. The chain recombines TRBV28 with TRBJ2-1, with a tentative D call TRBD1 (5 bases). CDR3 bases: TGTGCCAGCAGTGCATGGACAAGATCCTACAATGAGCAGTTCTTC. It yields the protein CASSAWTRSYNEQFF.